These T cell receptor beta chains were read from a single sample in a study of shared clonotypes between healthy human individuals. TCRdb keeps only in-frame clones here, not all; method: immunoSEQ multiplex PCR. The sample holds approximately 740,000 clones, approximately 74% seen once. Input material: memory CD4+ T cells sorted from blood. The receptors shown here come from a woman aged 25-40 years in good health. Both conserved end residues are part of each CDR3. Each record gives: V gene, D gene, CDR3 length, clone size, J gene, CDR3 DNA, CDR3 protein. A D gene is named only where the DNA matches it firmly. Clone size appears in some rows only: once, few, many, or a class for an expanded clone.

TRBV28	NA	13	few	TRBJ2-3	TGTGCCAGCAGTGCCCCGGGCCCAGATACGCAGTATTTT	CASSAPGPDTQYF
TRBV19	TRBD2	16	NA	TRBJ2-1	TGTGCCAGTAGCCTGGGACTAGCGGGAGTAAACTATGAGCAGTTCTTC	CASSLGLAGVNYEQFF
TRBV5-4	NA	13	NA	TRBJ2-3	TGTGCCAGCAGCTTAGGGAGCACAGATACGCAGTATTTT	CASSLGSTDTQYF
TRBV2	TRBD2	15	NA	TRBJ2-1	TGTGCCAGCAGCCGTACTAGCGGGAGTAGCGGTGAGCAGTTCTTC	CASSRTSGSSGEQFF
TRBV7-8	TRBD2	16	NA	TRBJ2-7	TGTGCCAGCAGCTTACTGGCTAGCGGGAGTATCTACGAGCAGTACTTC	CASSLLASGSIYEQYF
TRBV5-4	NA	15	many	TRBJ1-3	TGTGCCAGCAGCACGGCAGGGCTCTCTGGAAACACCATATATTTT	CASSTAGLSGNTIYF
TRBV25-1	NA	16	NA	TRBJ2-1	TGTGCCAGCAGTGAAGAGGGACCCGGGTCCTACAATGAGCAGTTCTTC	CASSEEGPGSYNEQFF
TRBV13	NA	16	NA	TRBJ2-1	TGTGCCAGCAGCGCAGACTGGCCAAGCTCCTACAATGAGCAGTTCTTC	CASSADWPSSYNEQFF
TRBV19	TRBD2	19	NA	TRBJ2-6	TGTGCCAGTAAGAGGACTAGCGGGAGGGTGAGCTCTGGGGCCAACGTCCTGACTTTC	CASKRTSGRVSSGANVLTF
TRBV19	NA	15	NA	TRBJ1-5	TGTGCCAGTAGTATAGATCAGGGGAACATTGAGCCCCAGCATTTT	CASSIDQGNIEPQHF
TRBV30	NA	12	NA	TRBJ1-1	TGTGCCTGGAATCAAGGGTACACTGAAGCTTTCTTT	CAWNQGYTEAFF
TRBV28	NA	15	few	TRBJ1-2	TGTGCCAGCAGTGCACAGGGACTTTTTAACTATGGCTACACCTTC	CASSAQGLFNYGYTF
TRBV2	NA	15	NA	TRBJ1-1	TGTGCCAGCAGTGGGGTTGCGAGCATGAACACTGAAGCTTTCTTT	CASSGVASMNTEAFF
TRBV6-1	TRBD2	14	NA	TRBJ2-1	TGTGCCAGCATCCCCGGGACTAACTACAATGAGCAGTTCTTC	CASIPGTNYNEQFF
TRBV6-1	TRBD1	15	NA	TRBJ1-2	TGTGCCAGCAGTCTGGGACAGGGGGTATTAGAAGGCTACACCTTC	CASSLGQGVLEGYTF
TRBV1	NA	15	NA	TRBJ1-3	TGCACCAGCAGCCGATACAGGGGGCTCGTAAACACCATATATTTT	CTSSRYRGLVNTIYF
TRBV28	NA	14	NA	TRBJ2-7	TGTGCCAGCCACAGTTCCCCCCTTACCTACGAGCAGTACTTC	CASHSSPLTYEQYF
TRBV7-6	NA	17	NA	TRBJ2-1	TGTGCCAGCAGCTTACCGGACTCCCCGAGCTCCTACAATGAGCAGTTCTTC	CASSLPDSPSSYNEQFF
TRBV28	NA	14	once	TRBJ2-7	TGTGCCAGCAGTTTACCGGCAGGATCCTACGAGCAGTACTTC	CASSLPAGSYEQYF
TRBV11-1	NA	14	NA	TRBJ2-7	TGTGCCAGCAGCCGGTACAGGGAAGCCTACGAGCAGTACTTC	CASSRYREAYEQYF
TRBV18	NA	15	once	TRBJ2-7	TGTGCCAGCTCCCGCTTCCGGGACACCTCCTACGAGCAGTACTTC	CASSRFRDTSYEQYF
TRBV18	NA	16	NA	TRBJ1-1	TGTGCCAGCTCACCACGAGTGACGGACCCGAACACTGAAGCTTTCTTT	CASSPRVTDPNTEAFF
TRBV5-5	TRBD2	13	NA	TRBJ2-7	TGTGCCAGCGGATTGCCAGGGTCGACTAGCGAGTACTTC	CASGLPGSTSEYF
TRBV28	NA	16	NA	TRBJ2-1	TGTGCCAGCAGTTTATTGGGACAAGGGAGTTCGGATGAGCAGTTCTTC	CASSLLGQGSSDEQFF
TRBV6-5	NA	14	few	TRBJ2-7	TGTGCCAGCAAACCGGGACCGTCTTCCTACGAGCAGTACTTC	CASKPGPSSYEQYF
TRBV28	TRBD1	14	NA	TRBJ1-4	TGTGCCAGCAGTTACGGGACAGGGAGGGAAAAACTGTTTTTT	CASSYGTGREKLFF
TRBV10-3	NA	14	NA	TRBJ2-7	TGTGCCATCAGTGTAGAGTCAGGGACCTACGAGCAGTACTTC	CAISVESGTYEQYF
TRBV21-1	NA	14	few	TRBJ1-2	TGTGCCAGCACGTGGACCCAAGAAAACTATGGCTACACCTTC	CASTWTQENYGYTF
TRBV2	NA	14	NA	TRBJ2-7	TGTGCCAGCAGAAAACAGGGAGCGGGGTACGAGCAGTACTTC	CASRKQGAGYEQYF
TRBV11-2	NA	13	NA	TRBJ2-3	TGTGCCAGCAGCTCGGGGACCACAGATACGCAGTATTTT	CASSSGTTDTQYF
TRBV2	TRBD2	18	NA	TRBJ2-1	TGTGCCAGCCTCCACGGACTAGCGGGAGGTCTATCCTACAATGAGCAGTTCTTC	CASLHGLAGGLSYNEQFF
TRBV27	TRBD1	16	once	TRBJ2-5	TGTGCCAGCACTAGAATCCCGGGACAGTCTCAAGAGACCCAGTACTTC	CASTRIPGQSQETQYF
TRBV28	NA	15	NA	TRBJ1-2	TGTGCCAGCAGTCCCCAGACAGGAGACCTCTATGGCTACACCTTC	CASSPQTGDLYGYTF
TRBV19	TRBD2	15	NA	TRBJ2-1	TGTGCCAGTAGTCTGGGGACTAGCGGGTGGGATGAGCAGTTCTTC	CASSLGTSGWDEQFF
TRBV18	NA	16	NA	TRBJ1-1	TGTGCCAGCTCAAAGAATACCTTGGAGACAGATCATGAAGCTTTCTTT	CASSKNTLETDHEAFF
TRBV18	NA	15	few	TRBJ2-3	TGTGCCAGCTCACCAAATGGAGATAGCACAGATACGCAGTATTTT	CASSPNGDSTDTQYF
TRBV10-2	TRBD1	14	NA	TRBJ1-4	TGCGCCAGCAGTGAGGCAGGGGGCGGGGAAAAACTGTTTTTT	CASSEAGGGEKLFF
TRBV28	TRBD1	17	once	TRBJ1-5	TGTGCCAGCAGCCTCCGCCGACAGGGGCTAAGCAATCAGCCCCAGCATTTT	CASSLRRQGLSNQPQHF
TRBV25-1	TRBD1	14	NA	TRBJ2-5	TGTGCCAGCAGTGAATTTGGGACAGGAGAGACCCAGTACTTC	CASSEFGTGETQYF
TRBV10-1	TRBD1	14	NA	TRBJ1-1	TGCGCCAGCAACCAGGGGGGGGAGTACACTGAAGCTTTCTTT	CASNQGGEYTEAFF
TRBV18	NA	14	NA	TRBJ1-5	TGTGCCAGCTCACCACAAGCAGACAATCAGCCCCAGCATTTT	CASSPQADNQPQHF
TRBV2	TRBD1	18	NA	TRBJ2-6	TGTGCCAGCAGGGGAGAGGGACAGGGGTTCTCTGGGGCCAACGTCCTGACTTTC	CASRGEGQGFSGANVLTF
TRBV2	NA	13	NA	TRBJ1-5	TGTGCCGGACAAAATTATAGCAATCAGCCCCAGCATTTT	CAGQNYSNQPQHF
TRBV2	NA	14	NA	TRBJ1-5	TGTGCCAGCAGGGGGCCCGGCCCCAATCAGCCCCAGCATTTT	CASRGPGPNQPQHF
TRBV5-1	NA	15	NA	TRBJ1-1	TGCGCCAGCAGCCTGGCTTGGACGGGGGGCACTGAAGCTTTCTTT	CASSLAWTGGTEAFF
TRBV30	NA	13	few	TRBJ1-5	TGTGCCTGGGGTGCGCAGGTCAATCAGCCCCAGCATTTT	CAWGAQVNQPQHF
TRBV2	NA	14	NA	TRBJ1-2	TGTGCCAGCAGTGACCCCGACGGGATCTATGGCTACACCTTC	CASSDPDGIYGYTF
TRBV5-5	TRBD1	13	NA	TRBJ2-7	TGTGCCAGCAGCGCCGGGACAGTCTACGAGCAGTACTTC	CASSAGTVYEQYF